Listed below are T cell receptor beta chains from one sample, sequenced in a study of T-cell memory formation after mild COVID-19. TCRdb passed the 5' RACE reads through MiXCR, listing each CDR3 protein once. This sample yields under 300,000 distinct CDR3 sequences, of which roughly 15% are seen a single time; 3.5% belongs to the top ten. Sequencing was performed on PBMCs or a T cell subset sorted from them (not recorded which). The receptors derive from a man aged 18 to 30 who had mild COVID-19 (a few samples of this study predate the infection). Cell type and time point are not known. Both conserved end residues are part of each CDR3. The D gene is left open where the match is weak. Clone sizes are given selectively: once, few, many, or a class where the clone is expanded.

d_gene	abundance	j_gene	v_gene	CDR3aa	CDR3nt
-	-	TRBJ2-1	TRBV7-2	CASSLHRERNEQFF	TGTGCCAGCAGCTTACATCGGGAGAGGAATGAGCAGTTCTTC
TRBD1	few	TRBJ1-5	TRBV7-2	CASSLPTGGYSNQPQHF	TGTGCCAGCAGCTTACCCACAGGGGGCTATAGCAATCAGCCCCAGCATTTT
-	few	TRBJ1-5	TRBV7-2	CASSPLGSNQPQHF	TGTGCCAGCAGCCCACTGGGGAGCAATCAGCCCCAGCATTTT
-	-	TRBJ2-5	TRBV12-3/TRBV12-4	CASSFIGRQETQYF	TGTGCCAGCAGTTTTATAGGCCGTCAAGAGACCCAGTACTTC
-	few	TRBJ2-2	TRBV7-9	CASVPAGGLGTGELFF	TGTGCCAGCGTCCCAGCAGGAGGCTTAGGGACCGGGGAGCTGTTTTTT
-	-	TRBJ2-2	TRBV18	CASSPRGARTGELFF	TGTGCCAGCTCACCACGGGGGGCGCGAACCGGGGAGCTGTTTTTT
TRBD2	-	TRBJ2-3	TRBV20-1	CSAGGTLLAGGRGDTQYF	TGCAGTGCTGGAGGGACCCTACTAGCGGGGGGGAGAGGAGATACGCAGTATTTT
-	few	TRBJ2-2	TRBV7-2	CASSPGRTNTGELFF	TGTGCCAGCAGCCCGGGACGGACGAACACCGGGGAGCTGTTTTTT
TRBD1	-	TRBJ2-4	TRBV3-1	CASSWTGSVIQYF	TGTGCCAGCAGCTGGACAGGGTCGGTCATTCAGTACTTC
-	-	TRBJ2-1	TRBV11-3	CASSLQDGAYNEQFF	TGTGCCAGCAGCTTACAGGACGGAGCCTACAATGAGCAGTTCTTC
TRBD2	-	TRBJ2-3	TRBV7-2	CASSPRTRLSDTQYF	TGTGCCAGCAGCCCTCGGACTAGGTTGTCAGATACGCAGTATTTT
-	-	TRBJ2-7	TRBV18	CASSPPLGDHEQYF	TGTGCCAGCTCACCACCGCTAGGGGATCACGAGCAGTACTTC
TRBD2	-	TRBJ2-1	TRBV14	CASSRRDYLIF	TGTGCCAGCAGCAGGCGGGACTACCTAATCTTC
-	few	TRBJ2-5	TRBV7-2	CASSPQEDGTQYF	TGTGCCAGCAGCCCCCAAGAGGACGGGACCCAGTACTTC
TRBD2	-	TRBJ2-1	TRBV2	CASSQASSGGYNEQFF	TGTGCCAGCAGTCAAGCCTCTAGCGGGGGCTACAATGAGCAGTTCTTC
-	few	TRBJ2-2	TRBV7-2	CASTLFTGELFF	TGTGCCAGCACCCTATTCACCGGGGAGCTGTTTTTT
-	few	TRBJ2-5	TRBV30	CACGAAYAETQYF	TGTGCCTGCGGGGCGGCCTATGCGGAGACCCAGTACTTC
-	many	TRBJ1-3	TRBV7-8	CASSRIGGNTIYF	TGTGCCAGCAGCCGAATTGGGGGAAACACCATATATTTT
TRBD1	few	TRBJ2-7	TRBV7-2	CASSLGGQVTYEQYF	TGTGCCAGCAGCTTAGGGGGACAGGTCACCTACGAGCAGTACTTC
-	-	TRBJ2-5	TRBV18	CASSPGLLETQYF	TGTGCCAGCTCACCGGGACTCCTGGAGACCCAGTACTTC
-	-	TRBJ1-2	TRBV15	CATSRGAREGYGYTF	TGTGCCACCAGCAGAGGAGCCAGGGAAGGCTATGGCTACACCTTC
TRBD1	-	TRBJ2-1	TRBV6-1	CASSEVSGQAYNEQFF	TGTGCCAGCAGTGAAGTTTCGGGACAGGCCTACAATGAGCAGTTCTTC
TRBD1	many	TRBJ2-7	TRBV20-1	CSARPQGLTYEQYF	TGCAGTGCTAGACCACAGGGGTTGACCTACGAGCAGTACTTC
-	-	TRBJ2-5	TRBV7-2	CASSLAPLGVQGQTQYF	TGTGCCAGCAGCTTAGCGCCGCTCGGGGTACAGGGCCAGACCCAGTACTTC
-	few	TRBJ2-5	TRBV20-1	CSASLHQKGETQYF	TGCAGTGCTAGCTTACACCAAAAGGGGGAGACCCAGTACTTC
TRBD2	-	TRBJ2-5	TRBV10-3	CAISESSSGVAETQYF	TGTGCCATCAGTGAGTCGTCTAGCGGGGTCGCGGAGACCCAGTACTTC
TRBD2	-	TRBJ2-1	TRBV2	CASRGGTSGEHNEQFF	TGTGCCAGCAGGGGGGGGACTAGCGGGGAACACAATGAGCAGTTCTTC
-	few	TRBJ2-2	TRBV6-5	CASSYETYGGELFF	TGTGCCAGCAGTTACGAAACGTATGGCGGGGAGCTGTTTTTT
-	-	TRBJ2-5	TRBV7-2	CASRGASETQYF	TGTGCCAGCCGGGGGGCCAGTGAGACCCAGTACTTC